This T cell receptor beta chain was sequenced in a study of shared T cell receptors in the human thymus (dated by TCRdb to the early 2020s). With respect to the entire study: The study examined how self-reactive, shared T-cell receptor alpha chains are generated in the human thymus.

As to this clone: This clone's antigen is unknown. No quality values exist for individual bases; no much larger clone is one base distant.

Library preparation was by the immunoSEQ multiplex PCR assay. As stored in TCRdb, this immuneACCESS dataset retains in-frame rearrangements with V and J assigned. A fraction of the clones does not appear; measured against another copy, unresolved V genes explain less than half of the discrepancy, and the remainder lacks a known reason. The sample has roughly 710,000 clones on record, 70% to 90% of them singletons. Together, the top ten hold more than 0.01% of the sample. The germline V gene provides CDR1 LGHNA and CDR2 YSLEER. The CDR3 covers 14 residues, taking in both the cysteine and the phenylalanine. The DNA shown is the 42-base CDR3, in frame from base 1. These records were also assigned to another study, of human thymus T cells. That second publication adds: Immunologically healthy infants undergoing open corrective cardiac surgery for congenital heart defects in Finland were used as donors. Thymus tissue was collected as surgical resects that were removed during corrective cardiac surgery. Biased V and J gene segment usage appeared to be present in both thymic and peripheral blood repertoires. The related research found that thymic TCR repertoires overlapped highly between unrelated individuals. The study used roughly 8 infant thymus samples plus four related peripheral blood samples to characterize TCR alpha and beta repertoires. Donor ages ranged from about 7 to 244 days, and the cohort comprised about six male and two female infants. Thymocytes were released mechanically from tissue and stored at -70 °C as pellets of roughly 9-31 million cells. A QIAsymphony instrument was used to extract genomic DNA from frozen cell pellets. The immunoSEQ multiplex PCR assay was used to amplify the TCRB and TCRAD loci from a standardized amount of quality-controlled genomic DNA. The amplicons covered the V(D)J region and were long enough to include the CDR3 and to identify the V and J genes. The commercial immunoSEQ service was used to sequence amplicons on an Illumina platform. Corrections for primer bias and sequencing errors followed previously described methods, while TCRAD and TCRB definitions were based on the IMGT database. Repertoires were analysed with immunoSEQ Analyzer 3.0 and VDJTools, covering basic statistics, V/J segment usage, diversity estimates, rarefaction and pairwise overlap. To estimate diversity, the Chao1, ChaoE, Efron-Thisted, Shannon and inverse Simpson indices were applied, and diversity was also estimated on datasets down-sampled to the smallest sample. Repertoire overlap was determined by strict matching of CDR3 nucleotide sequence, V gene and J gene, and Jaccard-based multidimensional scaling clustering was applied. Thymus samples yielded on average roughly 840,000 unique TCRB clonotypes, compared with roughly 80,000 from blood samples.

Recombination linked TRBV4-3 to TRBJ1-5, with no confident D gene call. Sequencing used thymocytes. This clonotype originated in a girl under three years old with a congenital heart defect. Donor details come from another sample of the same person, matched by shared clones. The bases read TGCGCTAGTATGACGGCAGGTAGCAATCAGCCCCAGCATTTT. Translated, it gives CASMTAGSNQPQHF.